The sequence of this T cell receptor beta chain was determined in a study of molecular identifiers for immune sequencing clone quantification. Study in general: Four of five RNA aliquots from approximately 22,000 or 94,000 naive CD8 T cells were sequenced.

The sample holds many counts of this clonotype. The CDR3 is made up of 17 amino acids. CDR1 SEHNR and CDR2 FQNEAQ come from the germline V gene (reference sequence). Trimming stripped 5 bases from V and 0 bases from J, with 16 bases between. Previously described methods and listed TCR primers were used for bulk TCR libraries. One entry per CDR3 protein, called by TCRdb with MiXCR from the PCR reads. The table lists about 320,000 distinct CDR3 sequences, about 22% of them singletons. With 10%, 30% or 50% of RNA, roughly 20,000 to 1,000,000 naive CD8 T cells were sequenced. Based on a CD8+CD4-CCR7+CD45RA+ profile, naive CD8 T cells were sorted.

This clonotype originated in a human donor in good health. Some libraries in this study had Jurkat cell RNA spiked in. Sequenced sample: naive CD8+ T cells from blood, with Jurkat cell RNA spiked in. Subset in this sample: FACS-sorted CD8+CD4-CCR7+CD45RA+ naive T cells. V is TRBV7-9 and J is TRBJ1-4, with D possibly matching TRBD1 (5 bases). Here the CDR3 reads CASSTTAEKATNEKLFF. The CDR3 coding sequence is TGTGCCAGCAGCACGACAGCAGAAAAAGCAACTAATGAAAAACTGTTTTTT.